What follows is one T cell receptor (beta chain) and its context. The sample originates from a study of T cell changes during pregnancy in multiple sclerosis. Measured with immunoSEQ multiplex PCR; TCRdb has only the in-frame clones, and not every one. The sample lists some 28,000 clones, roughly 90% occurring once. Sample: CD4+ T cells from peripheral blood mononuclear cells, taken in the first trimester of pregnancy. This receptor was obtained from a female donor in good health, enrolled as a control in a pregnancy study.

The chain's CDR3 is CASSTGPSGQETQYF. The CDR3 DNA follows: TGTGCCAGCAGCACCGGACCAAGCGGGCAAGAGACCCAGTACTTC. The rearrangement links TRBV7-6 to TRBJ2-5; D is possibly TRBD2 (6 bases). Trimming stripped 5 bases from V and 2 bases from J, with 15 bases between. Germline V gene data show CDR1 as SGHVS and CDR2 as FNYEAQ. This CDR3 contains 15 residues.